This T cell receptor beta chain was identified in a study of blood T cell repertoires in COVID-19. Study-level information: Collection of acute and convalescent COVID-19 samples took place in the United States, Italy and Spain. From T cells, B-cell-depleted T cells, or PBMCs came the material, which was cDNA or gDNA.

Germline CDR1 MDHEN, CDR2 SYDVKM. V was shortened by 5 bases and J by 3 bases, with 8 bases between the two germline ends. This CDR3 is 12 amino acids long. Authors' methods: Amplifying reference gene primers gave estimates of nucleated cell counts. The assay was immunoSEQ multiplex PCR, and TCRdb's table has in-frame clones only and misses some. Clonal size and the V and J genes are those of that table, whereas D and trimming came from the DNA. The table has 94,000 or so clones, roughly 91% seen once; the top ten hold around 4.7%. The sequenced material came from peripheral blood. The V call is TRBV28, the J call TRBJ2-7; weak D call: TRBD1 (5 bases). This clonotype was sampled from a woman aged 80 or older with active COVID-19. CDR3 in DNA: TGTGCCAGCAGTCCGACAGACTACGAGCAGTACTTC. Translating it yields CASSPTDYEQYF.